One sample yielded the 11 T cell receptor beta chains listed below, sequenced in a study of cytomegalovirus exposure and HLA in healthy donors. Sequencing was performed with immunoSEQ multiplex PCR; in TCRdb, only in-frame clones are kept and a portion is missing. Of 200,000 or so clones listed, almost 90% are singletons. The sample consisted of PBMCs. These TCRs come from a woman younger than 35 in good health and CMV-seronegative.

CDR3 DNA: TGCGCCAGCAGTCAAACTGGGACAGCTACCACCGGGGAGCTGTTTTTT. This gives the protein CASSQTGTATTGELFF. The rearrangement links TRBV5-1 to TRBJ2-2, with 7 bases fitting TRBD1. Germline V gene data show CDR1 as SGHRS and CDR2 as YFSETQ. The CDR3 loop spans 16 amino acids. V lost 5 bases and J lost 4; bases outside the gene matches: 11.

The chain carries TRBV7-2 and TRBJ2-7; D is ambiguous. V lost 5 bases and J 1 base, leaving 9 bases between the germline ends. Germline CDR1 and CDR2: SGHTA and FQGNSA. The CDR3 loop spans 13 amino acids. In nucleotides, the CDR3 is TGTGCCAGCAGCCCCTCGGGTTCCTACGAGCAGTACTTC. It yields the protein CASSPSGSYEQYF. Full variable domain (outside the CDR3, taken from reference TRBV7-2 and TRBJ2-7): GAGVSQSPSNKVTEKGKDVELRCDPISGHTALYWYRQSLGQGLEFLIYFQGNSAPDKSGLPSDRFSAERTGGSVSTLTIQRTQQEDSAVYLCASSPSGSYEQYFGPGTRLTVT.

DNA of the CDR3: TGTGCCAGTAAGGACAGGGGTCTAAATAACGAGCAGTACTTC. Translating gives CASKDRGLNNEQYF. The chain employs TRBV19 and TRBJ2-7; TRBD1 aligns across 9 bases. The CDR3 extends over 14 amino acids. V lost 7 bases and J lost 5; bases outside the gene matches: 9. Per germline, CDR1 LNHDA and CDR2 SQIVND (reference sequence).

This chain links TRBV6-5 with TRBJ2-4, with unresolved D. Germline loops: CDR1 MNHEY, CDR2 SVGAGI. The CDR3 has 12 amino acids. Trimming cost V 8 bases and J 0 bases, with 5 bases left between them. The CDR3 here is CASGRAKNIQYF. DNA of the CDR3: TGTGCCAGCGGGCGAGCCAAAAACATTCAGTACTTC.

The chain is built from TRBV9 and TRBJ2-1; 13 positions match TRBD2. Germline trimming cut 3 bases from V and 3 bases from J; bases unmatched to any gene: 0. Germline V lookup: CDR1 SGDLS, CDR2 YYNGEE. There are 15 residues in the CDR3. CDR3 loop: CASSGLAGGYNEQFF. The CDR3 DNA follows: TGTGCCAGCAGCGGACTAGCGGGAGGCTACAATGAGCAGTTCTTC.

V and J are TRBV27 and TRBJ2-6; 8 positions agree with TRBD1. The CDR3 totals 18 residues. Trimming removed 5 bases from V and 2 bases from J; junction bases left unmatched: 11. The germline CDR1 and CDR2 sequences are MNHEY and SMNVEV (reference sequence). The CDR3 reads CASSPQRAQGAGANVLTF. For the CDR3, the DNA is TGTGCCAGCAGTCCCCAGAGGGCACAGGGGGCTGGGGCCAACGTCCTGACTTTC.

The chain has TRBV7-6 and TRBJ2-5, with 10 nucleotides matching TRBD2. This CDR3 has 14 residues. In germline, CDR1 is SGHVS, CDR2 FNYEAQ. J gave up 3 bases and V 4 bases, and 2 bases lay outside the gene matches. CDR3 loop: CASSSLAGEETQYF. The CDR3 bases are TGTGCCAGCAGCTCTCTAGCGGGGGAAGAGACCCAGTACTTC.

The chain employs TRBV7-2 and TRBJ2-7; 12 bases align to TRBD1. The V gene end was trimmed by 2 bases and the J gene end by 4 bases; junction bases not matched to a gene: 3. The CDR3 is 15 residues long. Germline loops: CDR1 SGHTA, CDR2 FQGNSA. The CDR3 sequence is CASSLLGQGAYEQYF. For the CDR3, the DNA is TGTGCCAGCAGCTTATTGGGACAGGGGGCATACGAGCAGTACTTC.

V is TRBV11-2 and J is TRBJ2-3, with 9 positions matching TRBD1. V lost 3 bases and J lost 5; bases outside the gene matches: 6. The CDR3 has 15 amino acids. Germline-derived CDR1 and CDR2 are SGHAT and FQNNGV. The CDR3 sequence is CASSFGQGIVDTQYF. CDR3 in DNA: TGTGCCAGCAGCTTCGGACAGGGGATAGTAGATACGCAGTATTTT. Drawing the rest from reference TRBV11-2 and TRBJ2-3, the complete variable domain is EAGVAQSPRYKIIEKRQSVAFWCNPISGHATLYWYQQILGQGPKLLIQFQNNGVVDDSQLPKDRFSAERLKGVDSTLKIQPAKLEDSAVYLCASSFGQGIVDTQYFGPGTRLTVL.

This chain connects TRBV10-2 to TRBJ2-7, with 11 bases identical to TRBD2. V trimming: 6 bases; J trimming: 5 bases; junction bases outside the gene matches: 6. Germline V gene lookup returns CDR1 WSHSY and CDR2 SAAADI. The CDR3 loop spans 14 amino acids. The CDR3 is CASSHLAGGHEQYF. CDR3 nucleotide sequence: TGCGCCAGCAGCCACCTAGCGGGAGGCCACGAGCAGTACTTC.

The rearrangement links TRBV11-2 to TRBJ1-1; D not resolved. CDR3 length equals 15 residues. Germline CDR1 is SGHAT and CDR2 is FQNNGV. With 1 base removed from V and 0 bases from J, the gap between germline ends came to 9 bases. The CDR3 region has the DNA TGTGCCAGCAGCTTAGCCAGGCTCATGAACACTGAAGCTTTCTTT. Translation gives CASSLARLMNTEAFF. Full variable domain (rest looked up from reference TRBV11-2 and TRBJ1-1): EAGVAQSPRYKIIEKRQSVAFWCNPISGHATLYWYQQILGQGPKLLIQFQNNGVVDDSQLPKDRFSAERLKGVDSTLKIQPAKLEDSAVYLCASSLARLMNTEAFFGQGTRLTVV.